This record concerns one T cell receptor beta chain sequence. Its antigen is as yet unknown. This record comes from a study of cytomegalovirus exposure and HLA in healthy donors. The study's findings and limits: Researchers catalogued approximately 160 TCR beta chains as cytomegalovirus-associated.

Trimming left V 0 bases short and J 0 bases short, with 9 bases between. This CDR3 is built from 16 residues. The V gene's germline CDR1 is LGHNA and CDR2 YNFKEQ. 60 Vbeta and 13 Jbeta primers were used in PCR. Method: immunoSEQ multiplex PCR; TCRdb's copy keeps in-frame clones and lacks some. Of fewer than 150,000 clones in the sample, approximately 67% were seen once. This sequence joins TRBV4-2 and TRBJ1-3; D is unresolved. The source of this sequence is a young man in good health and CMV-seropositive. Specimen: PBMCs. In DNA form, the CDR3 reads TGTGCCAGCAGCCAAGATCCCCTTAACTCTGGAAACACCATATATTTT. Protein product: CASSQDPLNSGNTIYF.